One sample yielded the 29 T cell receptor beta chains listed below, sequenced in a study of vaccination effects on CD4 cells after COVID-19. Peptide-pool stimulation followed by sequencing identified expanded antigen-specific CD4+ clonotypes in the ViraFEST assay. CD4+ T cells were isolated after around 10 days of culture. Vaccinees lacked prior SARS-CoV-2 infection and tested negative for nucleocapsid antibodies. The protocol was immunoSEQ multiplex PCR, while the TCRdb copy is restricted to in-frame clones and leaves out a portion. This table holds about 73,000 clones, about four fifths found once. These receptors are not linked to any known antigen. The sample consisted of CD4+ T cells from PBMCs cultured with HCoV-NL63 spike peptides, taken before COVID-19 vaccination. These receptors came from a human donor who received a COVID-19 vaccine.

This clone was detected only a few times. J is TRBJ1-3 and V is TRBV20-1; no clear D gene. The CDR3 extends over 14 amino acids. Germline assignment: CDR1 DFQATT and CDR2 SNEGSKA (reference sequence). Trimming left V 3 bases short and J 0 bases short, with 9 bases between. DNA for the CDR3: TGCAGTGCTAGTCTGGCCAACTCTGGAAACACCATATATTTT. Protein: CSASLANSGNTIYF.

CDR3 loop: CASSEGLSTDTQYF. CDR3 nucleotide sequence: TGTGCCAGCAGTGAGGGGTTATCGACAGATACGCAGTATTTT. This rearrangement joins TRBV2 to TRBJ2-3, with unresolved D. Germline CDR1 is SNHLY and CDR2 is FYNNEI. The CDR3 extends over 14 amino acids. V lost 3 bases and J lost 3, with 10 bases in between.

The DNA for the CDR3 is TGTGCCAGCAGTTCCGGGACAAACACTGAAGCTTTCTTT. Residues: CASSSGTNTEAFF. This rearrangement joins TRBV12-3 or TRBV12-4 to TRBJ1-1; weak D call: TRBD1 (6 bases). The CDR3 is made up of 13 amino acids. V dropped 4 bases and J dropped 2 bases, with 8 bases sitting between them.

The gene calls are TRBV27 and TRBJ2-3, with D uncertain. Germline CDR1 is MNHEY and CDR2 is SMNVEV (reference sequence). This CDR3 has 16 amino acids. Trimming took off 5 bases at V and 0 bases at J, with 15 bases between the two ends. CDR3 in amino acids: CASSPTWASSTDTQYF. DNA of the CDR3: TGTGCCAGCAGTCCTACCTGGGCATCCAGCACAGATACGCAGTATTTT.

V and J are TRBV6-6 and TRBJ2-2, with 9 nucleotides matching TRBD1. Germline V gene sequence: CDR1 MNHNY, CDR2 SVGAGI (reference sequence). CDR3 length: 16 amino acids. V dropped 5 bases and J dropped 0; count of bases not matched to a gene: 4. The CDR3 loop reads CASSPGTGTNTGELFF. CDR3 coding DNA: TGTGCCAGCAGTCCCGGGACAGGGACGAACACCGGGGAGCTGTTTTTT.

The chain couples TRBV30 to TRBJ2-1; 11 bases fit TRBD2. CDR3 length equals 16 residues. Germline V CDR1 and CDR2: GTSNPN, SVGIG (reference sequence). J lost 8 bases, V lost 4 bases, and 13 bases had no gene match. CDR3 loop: CAWNGQLAGDWHEQFF. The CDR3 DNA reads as TGTGCCTGGAACGGACAACTAGCGGGGGATTGGCATGAGCAGTTCTTC.

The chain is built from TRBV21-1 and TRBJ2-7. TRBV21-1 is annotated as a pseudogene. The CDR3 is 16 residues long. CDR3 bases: TGTGCCAGCAGCAAAGATGCCAGCCTATTTGTCCTCGAGCAGTACGTC. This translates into CASSKDASLFVLEQYV.

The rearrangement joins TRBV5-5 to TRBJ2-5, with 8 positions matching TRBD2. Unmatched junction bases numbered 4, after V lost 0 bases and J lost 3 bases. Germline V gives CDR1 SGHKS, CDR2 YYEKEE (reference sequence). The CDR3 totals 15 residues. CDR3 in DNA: TGTGCCAGCAGCTTGGGTAGCGGGATAAAAGAGACCCAGTACTTC. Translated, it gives CASSLGSGIKETQYF.

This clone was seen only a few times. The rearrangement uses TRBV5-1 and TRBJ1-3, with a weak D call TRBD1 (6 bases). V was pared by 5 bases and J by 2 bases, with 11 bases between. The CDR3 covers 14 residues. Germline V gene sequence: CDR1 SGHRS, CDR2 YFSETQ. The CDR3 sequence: CASSEGTTGNTIYF. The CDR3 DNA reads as TGCGCCAGCAGTGAGGGGACAACTGGAAACACCATATATTTT. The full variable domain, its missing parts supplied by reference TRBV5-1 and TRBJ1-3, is KAGVTQTPRYLIKTRGQQVTLSCSPISGHRSVSWYQQTPGQGLQFLFEYFSETQRNKGNFPGRFSGRQFSNSRSEMNVSTLELGDSALYLCASSEGTTGNTIYFGEGSWLTVV.

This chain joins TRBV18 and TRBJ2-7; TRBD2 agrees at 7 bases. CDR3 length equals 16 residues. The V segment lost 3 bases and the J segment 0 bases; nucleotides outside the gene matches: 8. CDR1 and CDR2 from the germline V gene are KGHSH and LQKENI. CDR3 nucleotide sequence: TGTGCCAGCTCACCTCAAAGCGGGGCGAGCTCCTACGAGCAGTACGTC. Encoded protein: CASSPQSGASSYEQYV.

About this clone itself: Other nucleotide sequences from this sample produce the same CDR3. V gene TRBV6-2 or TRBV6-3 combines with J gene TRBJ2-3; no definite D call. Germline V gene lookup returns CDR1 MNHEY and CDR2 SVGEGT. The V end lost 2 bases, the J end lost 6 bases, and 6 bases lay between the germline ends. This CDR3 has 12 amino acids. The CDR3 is CASSYRGDTQYF. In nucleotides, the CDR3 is TGTGCCAGCAGTTACCGAGGCGATACGCAGTATTTT.

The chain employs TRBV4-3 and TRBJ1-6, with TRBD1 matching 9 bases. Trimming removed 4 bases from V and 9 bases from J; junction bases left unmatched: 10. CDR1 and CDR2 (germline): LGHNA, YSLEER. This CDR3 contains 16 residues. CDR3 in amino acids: CASSLEWTGDISPLHF. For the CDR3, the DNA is TGCGCCAGCAGCCTTGAATGGACAGGGGATATTTCACCCCTCCACTTT.

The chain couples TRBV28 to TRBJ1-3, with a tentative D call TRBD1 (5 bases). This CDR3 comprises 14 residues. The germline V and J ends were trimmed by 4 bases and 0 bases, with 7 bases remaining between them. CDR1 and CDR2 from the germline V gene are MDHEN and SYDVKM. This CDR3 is CASSSTVSGNTIYF. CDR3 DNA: TGTGCCAGCAGTTCGACAGTCTCTGGAAACACCATATATTTT. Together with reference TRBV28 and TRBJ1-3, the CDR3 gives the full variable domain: DVKVTQSSRYLVKRTGEKVFLECVQDMDHENMFWYRQDPGLGLRLIYFSYDVKMKEKGDIPEGYSVSREKKERFSLILESASTNQTSMYLCASSSTVSGNTIYFGEGSWLTVV.

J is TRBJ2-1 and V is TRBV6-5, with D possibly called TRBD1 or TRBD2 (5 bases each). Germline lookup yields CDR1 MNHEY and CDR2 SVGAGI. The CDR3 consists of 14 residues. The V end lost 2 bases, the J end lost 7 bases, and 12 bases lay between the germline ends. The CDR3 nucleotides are TGTGCCAGCAGTTACGGGGGTACTAGGAATGAGCAGTTCTTC. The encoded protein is CASSYGGTRNEQFF.

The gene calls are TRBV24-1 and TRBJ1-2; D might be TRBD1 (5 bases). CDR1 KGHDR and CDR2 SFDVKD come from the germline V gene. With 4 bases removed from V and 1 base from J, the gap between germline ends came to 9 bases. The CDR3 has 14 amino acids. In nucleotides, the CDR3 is TGTGCCACCAGTGAGAGGACACTTAACTATGGCTACACCTTC. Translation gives CATSERTLNYGYTF.

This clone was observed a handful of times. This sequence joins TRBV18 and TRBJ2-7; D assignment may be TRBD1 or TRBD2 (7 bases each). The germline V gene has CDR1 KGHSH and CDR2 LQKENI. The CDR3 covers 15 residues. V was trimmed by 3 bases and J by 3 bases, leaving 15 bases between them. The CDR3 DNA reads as TGTGCCAGCTCACCGGGAGGGACAGCGAGCTACGAGCAGTACGTC. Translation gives CASSPGGTASYEQYV.

The CDR3 is CATKRGPGTDTQYF. The CDR3 region has the DNA TGTGCCACCAAACGGGGGCCGGGCACAGATACGCAGTATTTT. The chain joins TRBV7-2 to TRBJ2-3; TRBD1 or TRBD2 may be the D gene (6 bases each). Germline V CDR1 and CDR2: SGHTA, FQGNSA. The CDR3 has 14 amino acids. Trimming took 10 bases from V and 1 from J, leaving 15 bases between them. The full variable domain, rest sourced from reference TRBV7-2 and TRBJ2-3, is GAGVSQSPSNKVTEKGKDVELRCDPISGHTALYWYRQSLGQGLEFLIYFQGNSAPDKSGLPSDRFSAERTGGSVSTLTIQRTQQEDSAVYLCATKRGPGTDTQYFGPGTRLTVL.

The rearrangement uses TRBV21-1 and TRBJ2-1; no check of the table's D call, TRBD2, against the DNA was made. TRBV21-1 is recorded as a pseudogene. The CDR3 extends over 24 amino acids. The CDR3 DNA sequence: TGTGCCAGCAGCACAGAATCCGGGACAGGGCAAAGTATGGGGACTAGCGGGGGCTTCAATGAGCAGTTCTTC. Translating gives CASSTESGTGQSMGTSGGFNEQFF.

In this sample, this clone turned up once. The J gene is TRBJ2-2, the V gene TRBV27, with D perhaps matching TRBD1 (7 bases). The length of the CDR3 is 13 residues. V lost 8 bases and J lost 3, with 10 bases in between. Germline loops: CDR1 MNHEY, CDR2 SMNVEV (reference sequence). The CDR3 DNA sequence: TGTGCCAGCGGCGGGACAGACACCGGGGAGCTGTTTTTT. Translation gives CASGGTDTGELFF.

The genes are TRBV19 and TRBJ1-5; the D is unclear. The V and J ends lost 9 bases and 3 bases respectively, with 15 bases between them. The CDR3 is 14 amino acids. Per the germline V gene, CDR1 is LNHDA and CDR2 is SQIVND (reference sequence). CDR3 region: CASNFPGTNQPQHF. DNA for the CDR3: TGTGCCAGCAACTTCCCGGGCACCAATCAGCCCCAGCATTTT.

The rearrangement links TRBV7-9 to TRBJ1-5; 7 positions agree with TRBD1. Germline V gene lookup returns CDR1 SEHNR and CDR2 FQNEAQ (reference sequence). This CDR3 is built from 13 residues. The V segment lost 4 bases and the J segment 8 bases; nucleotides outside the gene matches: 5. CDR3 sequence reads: CASSSTGMEPQHF. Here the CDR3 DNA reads TGTGCCAGCAGCTCGACAGGGATGGAGCCCCAGCATTTT.

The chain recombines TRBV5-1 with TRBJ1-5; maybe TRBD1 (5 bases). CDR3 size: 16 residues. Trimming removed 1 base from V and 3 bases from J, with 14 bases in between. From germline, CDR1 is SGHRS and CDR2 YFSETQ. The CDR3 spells CASSLSPGLVNQPQHF. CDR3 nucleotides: TGCGCCAGCAGCTTGAGCCCGGGACTGGTCAATCAGCCCCAGCATTTT.

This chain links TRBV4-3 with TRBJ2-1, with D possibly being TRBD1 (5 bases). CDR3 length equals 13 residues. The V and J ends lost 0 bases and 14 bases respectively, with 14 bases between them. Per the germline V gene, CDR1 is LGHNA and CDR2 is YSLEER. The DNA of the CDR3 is TGCGCCAGCAGCCAAGAAGTTACCCAGGGAAAGTTCTTC. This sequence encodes CASSQEVTQGKFF.

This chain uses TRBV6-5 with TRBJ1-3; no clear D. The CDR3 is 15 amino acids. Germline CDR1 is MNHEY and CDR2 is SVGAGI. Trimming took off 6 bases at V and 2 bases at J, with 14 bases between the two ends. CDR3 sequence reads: CASSRAGSPGNTIYF. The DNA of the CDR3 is TGTGCCAGCAGCCGAGCGGGTAGTCCTGGAAACACCATATATTTT.

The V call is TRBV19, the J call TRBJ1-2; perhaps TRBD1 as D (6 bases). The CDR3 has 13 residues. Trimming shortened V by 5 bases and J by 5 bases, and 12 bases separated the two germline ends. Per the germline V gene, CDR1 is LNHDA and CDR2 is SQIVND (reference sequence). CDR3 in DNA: TGTGCCAGTAGTCCTACAGGGACTTATGGCTACACCTTC. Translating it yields CASSPTGTYGYTF.

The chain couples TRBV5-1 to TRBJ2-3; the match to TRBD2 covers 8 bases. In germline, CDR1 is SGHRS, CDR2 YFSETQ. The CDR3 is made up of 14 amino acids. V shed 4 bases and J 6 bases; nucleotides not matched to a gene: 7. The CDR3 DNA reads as TGCGCCAGCAGCGGGACTAGTGGGACCGATACGCAGTATTTT. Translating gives CASSGTSGTDTQYF.

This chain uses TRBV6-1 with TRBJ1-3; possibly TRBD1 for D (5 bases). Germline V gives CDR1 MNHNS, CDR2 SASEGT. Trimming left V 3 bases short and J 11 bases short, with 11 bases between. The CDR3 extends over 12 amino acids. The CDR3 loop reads CASSEGQAAIYF. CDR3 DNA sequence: TGTGCCAGCAGTGAGGGGCAGGCCGCCATATATTTT.

The CDR3 sequence is CASRGQIHSGELFF. In DNA form, the CDR3 reads TGCGCCAGTCGGGGACAAATACATTCCGGGGAGCTGTTTTTT. This rearrangement joins TRBV4-3 to TRBJ2-2; a possible D gene is TRBD1 (6 bases). The CDR3 loop spans 14 amino acids. Germline CDR1 is LGHNA and CDR2 is YSLEER. V gave up 9 bases and J gave up 6 bases, with 17 bases separating them.

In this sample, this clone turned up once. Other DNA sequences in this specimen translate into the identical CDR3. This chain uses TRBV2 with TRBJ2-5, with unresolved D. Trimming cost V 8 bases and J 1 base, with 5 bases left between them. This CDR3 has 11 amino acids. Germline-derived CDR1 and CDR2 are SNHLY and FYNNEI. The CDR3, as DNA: TGTGCCAGCTCATTCCAAGAGACCCAGTACTTC. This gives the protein CASSFQETQYF.